This entry is about one T cell receptor beta chain. The data belong to a study of CD8 T cells in ankylosing spondylitis. TCRdb reprocessed the 5' RACE reads via MiXCR and lists one record per CDR3 protein. The sample gives some 270,000 distinct CDR3 sequences, over 30% of which show up once; around 4% is in the top ten. This CDR3 has 14 residues. V was shortened by 4 bases and J by 2 bases, with 12 bases between the two germline ends. The TCR sequence derives from a male donor with ankylosing spondylitis or in good health (not recorded which). Material: blood, either unsorted or a sorted T cell fraction (not recorded which). The chain employs TRBV12-3 or TRBV12-4 and TRBJ2-7; tentatively, D is TRBD2 (6 bases). DNA of the CDR3: TGTGCCAGCAGTTGGAGGGCAGAGGCCTACGAGCAGTACTTC. This sequence encodes CASSWRAEAYEQYF.